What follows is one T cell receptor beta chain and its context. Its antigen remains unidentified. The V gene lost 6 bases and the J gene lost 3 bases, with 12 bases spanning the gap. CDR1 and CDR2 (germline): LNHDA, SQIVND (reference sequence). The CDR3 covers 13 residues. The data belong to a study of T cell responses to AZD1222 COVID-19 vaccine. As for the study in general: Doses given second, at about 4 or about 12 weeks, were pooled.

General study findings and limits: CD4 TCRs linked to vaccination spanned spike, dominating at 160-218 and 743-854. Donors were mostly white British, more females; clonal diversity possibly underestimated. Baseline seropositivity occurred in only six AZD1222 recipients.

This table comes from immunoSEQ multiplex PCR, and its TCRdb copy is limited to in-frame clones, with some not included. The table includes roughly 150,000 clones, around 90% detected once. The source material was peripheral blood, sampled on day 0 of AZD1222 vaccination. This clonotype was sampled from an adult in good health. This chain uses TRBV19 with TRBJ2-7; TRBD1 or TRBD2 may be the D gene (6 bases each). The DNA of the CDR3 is TGTGCCAGTAGCCTCGAGGGGGGCTACGAGCAGTACTTC. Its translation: CASSLEGGYEQYF.